Listed below are T cell receptor beta chains from one sample, sequenced in a study of somatic mutations in cytotoxic T cells in rheumatoid arthritis. Some clones are missing from TCRdb's copy, which holds only in-frame ones; the method was immunoSEQ multiplex PCR. The table has 20,000 or so clones, roughly 82% seen once. The sample comprised CD8+ T cells sorted from blood. The receptors here all came from a woman in her 50s in good health. The CDR3 runs from the conserved cysteine through the conserved F or W. The order of the fields is clone size, V gene, D gene, J gene, CDR3 DNA, CDR3 protein. A D gene is named only where the DNA matches it firmly. Expanded clones are given a class, and other clones once, few, many or no size at all.

abundance: .
v_gene: TRBV15
d_gene: TRBD1
j_gene: TRBJ1-2
CDR3nt: TGTGCCACCAGCAGAGTTCTAACAGGGGAAGGCTACACCTTC
CDR3aa: CATSRVLTGEGYTF

abundance: .
v_gene: TRBV9
d_gene: .
j_gene: TRBJ1-1
CDR3nt: TGTGCCAGCAGCGTAGCGGGGTCGAACACTGAAGCTTTCTTT
CDR3aa: CASSVAGSNTEAFF

abundance: .
v_gene: TRBV6-1
d_gene: .
j_gene: TRBJ2-1
CDR3nt: TGTGCCATCACTAAGGACTATGAGCAGTTCTTC
CDR3aa: CAITKDYEQFF

abundance: .
v_gene: TRBV4-3
d_gene: .
j_gene: TRBJ2-1
CDR3nt: TGCGCCAGCAGCCGGCGGGGTAATGAGCAGTTCTTC
CDR3aa: CASSRRGNEQFF

abundance: .
v_gene: TRBV9
d_gene: TRBD1
j_gene: TRBJ2-1
CDR3nt: TGTGCCAGCAGCGTAGGATCGGGACAGGGCGTCCATGAGCAGTTCTTC
CDR3aa: CASSVGSGQGVHEQFF

abundance: .
v_gene: TRBV27
d_gene: TRBD1
j_gene: TRBJ1-5
CDR3nt: TGTGCCAGCAGCCGGAGGACAGGGTTGGATCAGCCCCAGCATTTT
CDR3aa: CASSRRTGLDQPQHF

abundance: .
v_gene: TRBV27
d_gene: .
j_gene: TRBJ1-1
CDR3nt: TGTGCCAGCAGTTTATGGGGGCAGAACACTGAAGCTTTCTTT
CDR3aa: CASSLWGQNTEAFF

abundance: .
v_gene: TRBV19
d_gene: TRBD1
j_gene: TRBJ1-2
CDR3nt: TGTGCCAGTGGGCAGGGGACAGGGATAAACTATGGCTACACCTTC
CDR3aa: CASGQGTGINYGYTF

abundance: .
v_gene: TRBV7-6
d_gene: .
j_gene: TRBJ1-1
CDR3nt: TGTGCCAGCAGCTTAGTTTCGTACCCTGGGGACACTGAAGCTTTCTTT
CDR3aa: CASSLVSYPGDTEAFF

abundance: .
v_gene: TRBV27
d_gene: .
j_gene: TRBJ1-1
CDR3nt: TGTGCCAGCAGTTTATCAGGGAGCTCGAACACTGAAGCTTTCTTT
CDR3aa: CASSLSGSSNTEAFF

abundance: .
v_gene: TRBV30
d_gene: .
j_gene: TRBJ2-2
CDR3nt: TGTGCCTGCCAGAACACCGGGGAGCTGTTTTTT
CDR3aa: CACQNTGELFF

abundance: .
v_gene: TRBV23-1
d_gene: .
j_gene: TRBJ2-7
CDR3nt: TGCGCCAGCAGTCAATCGGGGCCCGCCTACGAGCAGTACTTC
CDR3aa: CASSQSGPAYEQYF

abundance: .
v_gene: TRBV29-1
d_gene: .
j_gene: TRBJ2-1
CDR3nt: TGCAGCGTTCTCTTGGACAATGAGCAGTTCTTC
CDR3aa: CSVLLDNEQFF

abundance: .
v_gene: TRBV7-6
d_gene: .
j_gene: TRBJ2-1
CDR3nt: TGTGCCAGCAGCTTAGCGGGCGGGAAGTCGGTTTTGGGTGAGCAGTTCTTC
CDR3aa: CASSLAGGKSVLGEQFF

abundance: .
v_gene: TRBV28
d_gene: TRBD2
j_gene: TRBJ2-1
CDR3nt: TGTGGCAGCCGGGAGGTGTCCAATGAGCAGTTCTTC
CDR3aa: CGSREVSNEQFF

abundance: .
v_gene: TRBV7-2
d_gene: .
j_gene: TRBJ2-2
CDR3nt: TGTGCCAGCAGCCGCGCAGGGAAGCCCGGGGAGCTGTTTTTT
CDR3aa: CASSRAGKPGELFF

abundance: .
v_gene: TRBV19
d_gene: .
j_gene: TRBJ2-1
CDR3nt: TGTGCCAGTAGTGCATTCGATGAGCAGTTCTTC
CDR3aa: CASSAFDEQFF

abundance: .
v_gene: TRBV9
d_gene: TRBD1
j_gene: TRBJ2-1
CDR3nt: TGTGCCAGCAGCGTATCGACAGGGCCCAGCGATGAGCAGTTCTTC
CDR3aa: CASSVSTGPSDEQFF

abundance: few
v_gene: TRBV5-1
d_gene: TRBD1
j_gene: TRBJ2-2
CDR3nt: TGCGCCAGCAGCTTGACAGGGGGCCTGGCCGGGGAGCTGTTTTTT
CDR3aa: CASSLTGGLAGELFF

abundance: few
v_gene: TRBV19
d_gene: TRBD2
j_gene: TRBJ2-1
CDR3nt: TGTGCCAGTAGTATGGGTTCTAGCGGAGGCAATGAGCAGTTCTTC
CDR3aa: CASSMGSSGGNEQFF

abundance: .
v_gene: TRBV7-3
d_gene: .
j_gene: TRBJ2-1
CDR3nt: TGTGCCAGCTCCACGGGCGGCAATGAGCAGTTCTTC
CDR3aa: CASSTGGNEQFF

abundance: .
v_gene: TRBV14
d_gene: .
j_gene: TRBJ2-7
CDR3nt: TGTGCCAGCAGCCCCAGGGACCTTACGTACGAGCAGTACTTC
CDR3aa: CASSPRDLTYEQYF

abundance: once
v_gene: TRBV13
d_gene: .
j_gene: TRBJ2-3
CDR3nt: TGTGCCAGCAGCGAACTGCACAGTTCTTCAGATACGCAGTATTTT
CDR3aa: CASSELHSSSDTQYF

abundance: few
v_gene: TRBV9
d_gene: .
j_gene: TRBJ1-2
CDR3nt: TGTGCCAGCAGCCCATCCGGTGGTCAGGCTGTCGCATATGGCTACACCTTC
CDR3aa: CASSPSGGQAVAYGYTF

abundance: .
v_gene: TRBV4-1
d_gene: .
j_gene: TRBJ1-6
CDR3nt: TGCGCCAGCAGCCCAGGGAATTCACCCCTCCACTTT
CDR3aa: CASSPGNSPLHF

abundance: .
v_gene: TRBV4-1
d_gene: TRBD2
j_gene: TRBJ2-1
CDR3nt: TGCGCCAGCAGCCGGCCTTGGGGGGGGGACCACAATGAGCAGTTCTTC
CDR3aa: CASSRPWGGDHNEQFF

abundance: .
v_gene: TRBV30
d_gene: .
j_gene: TRBJ1-1
CDR3nt: TGTGCCAGCCCCGGATTTTTGAACACTGAAGCTTTCTTT
CDR3aa: CASPGFLNTEAFF

abundance: .
v_gene: TRBV18
d_gene: .
j_gene: TRBJ1-1
CDR3nt: TGTGCCAGCTCACCACCGGATGGGTGGGACCCAATGGGGGATAAGGCGAACACTGAAGCTTTCTTT
CDR3aa: CASSPPDGWDPMGDKANTEAFF

abundance: once
v_gene: TRBV30
d_gene: .
j_gene: TRBJ2-1
CDR3nt: TGTGCCTGGACCGGAGTCCGGATCGATGAGCAGTTCTTC
CDR3aa: CAWTGVRIDEQFF

abundance: .
v_gene: TRBV9
d_gene: .
j_gene: TRBJ2-6
CDR3nt: TGTGCCAGCAGCTCCCGGACAAGCTCTGGGGCCAACGTCCTGACTTTC
CDR3aa: CASSSRTSSGANVLTF

abundance: .
v_gene: TRBV4-3
d_gene: TRBD2
j_gene: TRBJ2-7
CDR3nt: TGCGCCAGCAGCCAAGTTTGGACTAGCTCCTACGAGCAGTACTTC
CDR3aa: CASSQVWTSSYEQYF

abundance: .
v_gene: TRBV27
d_gene: .
j_gene: TRBJ1-2
CDR3nt: TGTGCCAGCAGTTCCCCAGGGACTAACTATGGCTACACCTTC
CDR3aa: CASSSPGTNYGYTF

abundance: .
v_gene: TRBV27
d_gene: TRBD1
j_gene: TRBJ2-3
CDR3nt: TGTGCCAGCAGTTCCCGGGACAGGGGGAGCACAGATACGCAGTATTTT
CDR3aa: CASSSRDRGSTDTQYF

abundance: .
v_gene: TRBV6-1
d_gene: TRBD1
j_gene: TRBJ1-5
CDR3nt: TGTGCCAGCAGGCCGGGACAGGGATCGGGTCAGCCCCAGCATTTT
CDR3aa: CASRPGQGSGQPQHF

abundance: once
v_gene: TRBV27
d_gene: .
j_gene: TRBJ2-1
CDR3nt: TGTGCCAGCAGTTCCTATGGCCTCTACAATGAGCAGTTCTTC
CDR3aa: CASSSYGLYNEQFF

abundance: .
v_gene: TRBV19
d_gene: .
j_gene: TRBJ2-2
CDR3nt: TGTGCCAGTAGTCTCTTAGGGGAAGGACTCGGGGAGCTGTTTTTT
CDR3aa: CASSLLGEGLGELFF

abundance: .
v_gene: TRBV21-1
d_gene: .
j_gene: TRBJ2-7
CDR3nt: TGTGCCAGCAGCTACGGGACAGGGAAGTCCTACGAGCAGTACTTC
CDR3aa: CASSYGTGKSYEQYF

abundance: .
v_gene: TRBV30
d_gene: TRBD2
j_gene: TRBJ2-3
CDR3nt: TGTGCCTGGAGTGGGCTAGCGGGGGCAGATACGCAGTATTTT
CDR3aa: CAWSGLAGADTQYF

abundance: few
v_gene: TRBV4-3
d_gene: TRBD1
j_gene: TRBJ2-7
CDR3nt: TGCGCCAGCAGCCGAAACACAGGGGGAGGCTACGAGCAGTACTTC
CDR3aa: CASSRNTGGGYEQYF

abundance: .
v_gene: TRBV20-1
d_gene: TRBD2
j_gene: TRBJ2-1
CDR3nt: TGCAGTGCCGGAGCGGGGGCTCAGTTCTTC
CDR3aa: CSAGAGAQFF

abundance: once
v_gene: TRBV4-2
d_gene: TRBD2
j_gene: TRBJ2-7
CDR3nt: TGTGCCAGCAGCCAAGATGGGGGGGGAGGCTCCTACGAGCAGTACTTC
CDR3aa: CASSQDGGGGSYEQYF

abundance: .
v_gene: TRBV5-3
d_gene: TRBD2
j_gene: TRBJ2-5
CDR3nt: TGTGCCAGAAGCAATAGTAGGGGTGGGTGCAACGGGACTAGCGGGAGGGAATACCAAGAGACCCAGTACTTC
CDR3aa: CARSNSRGGCNGTSGREYQETQYF

abundance: .
v_gene: TRBV11-2
d_gene: .
j_gene: TRBJ2-1
CDR3nt: TGTGCCAGCAGTTTAGGTCGGGATGAGCAGTTCTTC
CDR3aa: CASSLGRDEQFF

abundance: .
v_gene: TRBV9
d_gene: .
j_gene: TRBJ2-2
CDR3nt: TGTGCCAGCAGCGTAGCCGGGGAGCTGTTTTTT
CDR3aa: CASSVAGELFF

abundance: .
v_gene: TRBV6-4
d_gene: .
j_gene: TRBJ2-2
CDR3nt: TGTGCCAGCAGTGAAGGAGGGGGCTCCACCGGGGAGCTGTTTTTT
CDR3aa: CASSEGGGSTGELFF

abundance: .
v_gene: TRBV4-1
d_gene: TRBD1
j_gene: TRBJ2-7
CDR3nt: TGCGCCAGCAGCCCCGGACAGGTGGCCGGCGAGCAGTACTTC
CDR3aa: CASSPGQVAGEQYF

abundance: .
v_gene: TRBV9
d_gene: .
j_gene: TRBJ1-5
CDR3nt: TGTGCCAGCAGCGAGGGGGGGGCGGGCAATCAGCCCCAGCATTTT
CDR3aa: CASSEGGAGNQPQHF

abundance: .
v_gene: TRBV2
d_gene: .
j_gene: TRBJ1-1
CDR3nt: TGTGCCAGCGGGGTGGGGCAGAACACTGAAGCTTTCTTT
CDR3aa: CASGVGQNTEAFF

abundance: medium-sized
v_gene: TRBV19
d_gene: TRBD1
j_gene: TRBJ1-2
CDR3nt: TGTGCCAGTATCTCGACAGGGTCCGACTATGGCTACACCTTC
CDR3aa: CASISTGSDYGYTF

abundance: .
v_gene: TRBV6-1
d_gene: .
j_gene: TRBJ1-1
CDR3nt: TGTGCCAGCAGTGCCAAGACAGAACCTTACACTGAAGCTTTCTTT
CDR3aa: CASSAKTEPYTEAFF

abundance: .
v_gene: TRBV29-1
d_gene: .
j_gene: TRBJ2-7
CDR3nt: TGCAGCGTAGACTGGGACGGCGGCTACGAGCAGTACTTC
CDR3aa: CSVDWDGGYEQYF